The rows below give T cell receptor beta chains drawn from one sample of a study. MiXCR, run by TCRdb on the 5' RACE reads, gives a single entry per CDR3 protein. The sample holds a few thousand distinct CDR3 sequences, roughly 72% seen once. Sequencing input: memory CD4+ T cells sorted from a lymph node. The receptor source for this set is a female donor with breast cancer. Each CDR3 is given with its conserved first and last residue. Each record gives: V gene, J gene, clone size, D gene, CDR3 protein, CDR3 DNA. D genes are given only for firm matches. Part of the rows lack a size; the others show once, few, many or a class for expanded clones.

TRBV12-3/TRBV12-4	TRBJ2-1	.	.	CASSFGRGLDEQFF	TGTGCCAGCAGTTTCGGGAGGGGGCTTGATGAGCAGTTCTTC
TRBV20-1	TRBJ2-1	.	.	CSARVAGIVNEQFF	TGCAGTGCTAGAGTTGCGGGGATAGTCAATGAGCAGTTCTTC
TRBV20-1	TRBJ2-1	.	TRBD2	CSGGASGTNEQLF	TGCAGTGGAGGGGCTAGCGGGACCAATGAGCAGCTCTTC
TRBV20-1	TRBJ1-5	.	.	CSASGGGCNQPQHF	TGCAGTGCTAGTGGGGGGGGGTGCAATCAGCCCCAGCATTTT
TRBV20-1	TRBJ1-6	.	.	CSAIERWGQPNSPLHF	TGCAGTGCCATAGAGAGGTGGGGACAACCTAATTCACCCCTCCACTTT
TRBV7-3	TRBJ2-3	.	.	CASSLGVTDTQYF	TGTGCCAGCAGCTTAGGGGTGACAGATACGCAGTATTTT
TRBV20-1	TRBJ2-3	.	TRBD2	CSASSGLAGVADTQYF	TGCAGTGCTAGCTCAGGACTAGCGGGAGTTGCAGATACGCAGTATTTT
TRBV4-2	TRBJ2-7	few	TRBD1	CASSHTGGPQYF	TGTGCCAGCAGCCATACAGGGGGCCCACAATACTTC
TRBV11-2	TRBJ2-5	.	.	CASSLGEKETQYF	TGTGCCAGCAGCTTAGGGGAGAAAGAGACCCAGTACTTC
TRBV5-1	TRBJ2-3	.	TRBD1	CASSLRAGGFTDTQYF	TGCGCCAGCAGCTTGAGGGCAGGGGGCTTTACAGATACGCAGTATTTT
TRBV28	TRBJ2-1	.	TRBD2	CASSLTDRLAPFF	TGTGCCAGCAGTTTAACGGACCGACTAGCGCCGTTCTTC
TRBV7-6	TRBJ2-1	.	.	CASSLDGLGQGNEQFF	TGTGCCAGCAGCCTAGATGGACTGGGGCAGGGCAATGAGCAGTTCTTC
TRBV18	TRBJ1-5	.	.	CASSFTAPGANQPQHF	TGTGCCAGCTCATTTACAGCCCCAGGGGCCAATCAGCCCCAGCATTTT
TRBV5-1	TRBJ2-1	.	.	CASSLDVHNEQFF	TGCGCCAGCAGCTTGGATGTTCACAATGAGCAGTTCTTC
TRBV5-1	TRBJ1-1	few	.	CASRSQRNTEAFF	TGCGCCAGCAGGTCACAGCGGAACACTGAAGCTTTCTTT
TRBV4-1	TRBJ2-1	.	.	CASSQVWEDSYNEQFF	TGCGCCAGCAGCCAAGTGTGGGAGGACTCCTACAATGAGCAGTTCTTC
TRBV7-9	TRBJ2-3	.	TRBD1	CASSPRTGTDTQYF	TGTGCCAGCAGCCCTAGGACAGGGACAGATACGCAGTATTTT
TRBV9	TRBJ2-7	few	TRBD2	CASSPGGRGDEQYF	TGTGCCAGCAGCCCGGGGGGACGCGGCGACGAGCAGTACTTC
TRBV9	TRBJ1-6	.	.	CASSVGADNNSPRHF	TGTGCCAGCAGCGTAGGGGCAGACAATAATTCACCCCGCCACTTT
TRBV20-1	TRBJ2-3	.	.	CSARNETTDTQYF	TGCAGTGCTAGAAACGAAACCACAGATACGCAGTATTTT
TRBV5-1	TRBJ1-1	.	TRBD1	CASSPRDRVNTEAFF	TGCGCCAGCAGCCCCCGGGACAGGGTGAACACTGAAGCTTTCTTT
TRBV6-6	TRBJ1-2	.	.	CASRETGFGYTF	TGTGCCAGCAGGGAAACAGGGTTTGGCTACACCTTC
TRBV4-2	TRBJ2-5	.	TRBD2	CASSQELAGGRYQETQYF	TGTGCCAGCAGCCAAGAACTAGCGGGGGGGCGGTACCAAGAGACCCAGTACTTC
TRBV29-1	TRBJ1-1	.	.	CSVEITNTEAFF	TGCAGCGTTGAGATAACGAACACTGAAGCTTTCTTT
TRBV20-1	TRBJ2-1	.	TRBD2	CSARVDSGASYNEQFF	TGCAGTGCTAGAGTTGATAGCGGGGCCTCCTACAATGAGCAGTTCTTC
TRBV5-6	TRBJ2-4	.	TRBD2	CASSPGLAGAGRFSKNIQYF	TGTGCCAGCAGCCCGGGACTAGCGGGGGCCGGCCGGTTCTCTAAAAACATTCAGTACTTC
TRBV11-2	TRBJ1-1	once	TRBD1	CASTSSDRANTEAFF	TGTGCCAGCACCAGCTCAGACAGGGCAAACACTGAAGCTTTCTTT
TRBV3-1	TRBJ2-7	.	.	CASSGSNDEQYF	TGTGCCAGCAGCGGCAGTAACGACGAGCAGTACTTC
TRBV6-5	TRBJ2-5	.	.	CASSYSRLQETQYF	TGTGCCAGCAGTTACTCTCGCCTTCAAGAGACCCAGTACTTC
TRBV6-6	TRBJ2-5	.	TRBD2	CASKSSGTYRQETQYF	TGTGCCAGCAAATCAAGCGGGACCTATAGACAAGAGACCCAGTACTTC
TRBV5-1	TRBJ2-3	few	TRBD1	CASGRGQGDTDTQYF	TGCGCCAGCGGTCGAGGGCAGGGGGACACAGATACGCAGTATTTT
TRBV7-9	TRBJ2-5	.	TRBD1	CASSTRTGGFGGETQYF	TGTGCCAGCAGCACCCGGACAGGGGGCTTCGGTGGAGAGACCCAGTACTTC
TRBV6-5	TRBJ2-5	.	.	CASAPRYQETQYF	TGTGCCAGCGCCCCCAGGTACCAAGAGACCCAGTACTTC